These T cell receptor beta chains were read from a single sample in a study of OX40 agonist ivuxolimab in advanced cancers. Using immunoSEQ multiplex PCR, the repertoire was profiled, and TCRdb retains in-frame clones only, with some absent. The sample records roughly 80,000 clones, more than 90% being singletons. The sequencing here drew on CD4+ or CD8+ T cells sorted from blood, taken in a trial of the OX40 agonist ivuxolimab. The receptor source for this set is an adult with an advanced solid tumor such as melanoma, head and neck, liver or kidney cancer. The CDR3 runs from the conserved cysteine through the conserved F or W. Size tells how often a clone was seen (once, few, many) or the class of an expanded clone, and some rows leave it out.

clone_size,v_call,cdr3_aa
.,TRBV19,CASSSQGGSHYNEQFF
.,TRBV5-1,CASSSTGSYGYTF
.,TRBV2,CASSGYRGRTGANVLTF
.,TRBV21-1,CASSRPGQGAIAYEQYF
few,TRBV6-1,CASSERTGGGNEQFF
once,TRBV7-8,CASSPRTSGRASGEQFF
.,TRBV13,CASSDRDRGPNYGYTF
.,TRBV5-8,CASSLRSTDTQYF
once,TRBV9,CASSVEGQGSGNTIYF
.,TRBV11-1,CASSFGHQETQYF
.,TRBV15,CATSRIQGVYTEAFF
.,TRBV2,CASSEGTGGRYTF